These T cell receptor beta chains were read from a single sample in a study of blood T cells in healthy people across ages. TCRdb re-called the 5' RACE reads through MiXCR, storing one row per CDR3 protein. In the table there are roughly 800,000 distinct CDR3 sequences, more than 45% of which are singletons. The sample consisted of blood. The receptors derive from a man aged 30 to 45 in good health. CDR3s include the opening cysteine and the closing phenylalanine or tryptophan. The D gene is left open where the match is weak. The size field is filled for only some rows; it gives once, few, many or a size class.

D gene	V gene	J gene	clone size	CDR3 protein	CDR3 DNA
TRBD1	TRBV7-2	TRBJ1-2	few	CASSFNYGTGEDYGYTF	TGTGCCAGCAGCTTTAACTACGGGACAGGGGAGGACTATGGCTACACCTTC
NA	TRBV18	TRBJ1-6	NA	CASSGPGSPLHF	TGTGCCAGCTCAGGTCCGGGCTCACCCCTCCACTTT
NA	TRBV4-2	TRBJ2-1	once	CASSPQPGGQRNEQFF	TGTGCCAGCAGCCCCCAGCCGGGGGGCCAACGAAATGAGCAGTTCTTC
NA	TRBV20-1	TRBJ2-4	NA	CSVKHLKGQTKNIQYF	TGCAGTGTAAAACACTTGAAGGGCCAGACCAAAAACATTCAGTACTTC
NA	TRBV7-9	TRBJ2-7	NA	CASSSNRLYEQYF	TGTGCCAGCAGCTCTAATCGCCTTTACGAGCAGTACTTC
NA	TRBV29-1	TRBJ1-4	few	CSVVSGQESEKLFF	TGCAGCGTTGTGTCAGGGCAAGAGAGTGAAAAACTGTTTTTT
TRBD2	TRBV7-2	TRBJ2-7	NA	CASSPAGRTTSEQYF	TGTGCCAGCAGCCCAGCGGGACGGACTACCAGCGAGCAGTACTTC
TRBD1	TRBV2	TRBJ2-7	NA	CASSGQGKYF	TGTGCCAGCAGCGGACAGGGGAAGTACTTC
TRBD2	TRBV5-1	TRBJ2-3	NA	CASESGDFTDTQYF	TGCGCCAGCGAGAGCGGGGATTTCACAGATACGCAGTATTTT
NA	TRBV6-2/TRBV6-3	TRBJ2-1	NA	CASSYWGEQFF	TGTGCCAGCAGTTACTGGGGGGAGCAGTTCTTC
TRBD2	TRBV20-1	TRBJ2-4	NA	CSAKKTSGSVNIQYF	TGCAGTGCTAAAAAGACTAGCGGGTCTGTAAACATTCAGTACTTC
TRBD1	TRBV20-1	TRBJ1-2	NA	CSAPDRAKSLYGYTF	TGCAGTGCCCCGGACAGGGCCAAGTCTCTTTACGGCTACACCTTC
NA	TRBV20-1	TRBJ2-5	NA	CSARVRNAPETQYF	TGCAGTGCTAGAGTCCGGAACGCGCCGGAGACCCAGTACTTC
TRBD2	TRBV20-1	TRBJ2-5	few	CSANHRSTSGRERTETQYF	TGCAGTGCTAATCACCGTTCGACTAGCGGGAGGGAAAGGACGGAGACCCAGTACTTC
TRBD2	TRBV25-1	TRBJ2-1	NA	CASSPESGRGSYNEQFF	TGTGCCAGCAGTCCTGAAAGCGGGAGGGGTTCCTACAATGAGCAGTTCTTC
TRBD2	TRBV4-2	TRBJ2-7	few	CASSHRLGGDSGSDEQYF	TGTGCCAGCAGCCACCGCCTCGGGGGGGATAGCGGGAGTGATGAGCAGTACTTC
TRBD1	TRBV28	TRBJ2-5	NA	CASSLDRDGQYF	TGTGCCAGCAGTCTTGACAGGGACGGGCAGTACTTC
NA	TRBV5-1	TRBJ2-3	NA	CAGSFGVADTQYF	TGCGCCGGCAGCTTCGGGGTCGCAGATACGCAGTATTTT
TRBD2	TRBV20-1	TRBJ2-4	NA	CSARAGVGEQYF	TGCAGTGCTAGGGCGGGAGTGGGTGAGCAGTACTTC
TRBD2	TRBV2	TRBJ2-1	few	CASRPPGGYFNEQFF	TGTGCCAGCAGGCCCCCGGGAGGATACTTCAATGAGCAGTTCTTC
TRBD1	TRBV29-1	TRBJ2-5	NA	CSVSDRGRLFQETQYF	TGCAGCGTCTCGGACAGGGGGAGATTATTCCAAGAGACCCAGTACTTC
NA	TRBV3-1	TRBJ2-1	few	CASSQGASEQFF	TGTGCCAGCAGCCAAGGGGCCAGTGAGCAGTTCTTC
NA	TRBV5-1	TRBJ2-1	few	CASRTNREHEQFF	TGCGCCAGCAGGACGAACAGGGAGCATGAGCAGTTCTTC
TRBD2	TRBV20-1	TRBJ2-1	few	CSARDLLAGYNEQFF	TGCAGTGCTAGAGATCTACTAGCGGGGTACAATGAGCAGTTCTTC
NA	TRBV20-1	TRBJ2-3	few	CSAAERGDTQYF	TGCAGTGCTGCAGAGAGGGGGGATACGCAGTATTTT